The 6 T cell receptor beta chains presented below share a single source sample, sequenced in a study of shared clonotypes between healthy human individuals. Assay used: immunoSEQ multiplex PCR; TCRdb lists only in-frame clones, some missing. Among 2 million to 2.5 million clones listed, approximately 93% were seen once. The sample was naive CD4+ T cells from PBMCs. As for subset: CD45RA+ positively selected. The receptors derive from a man between 18 and 35 years old in good health. Some clones in this sample may be carry-over from other donors' samples.

This chain links TRBV7-3 with TRBJ1-1; 9 bases agree with TRBD1. After removal of 5 bases from V and 10 bases from J, the junction contained 14 bases not matched to a gene. This CDR3 spans 15 amino acids. Germline CDR1 SGHTA, CDR2 FQGTGA. The CDR3 DNA is TGTGCCAGCAGCGAGGGACAGGGAACGACCCTGGGAGCTTTCTTT. As protein: CASSEGQGTTLGAFF.

In its sample, this clone was seen once. This chain links TRBV28 with TRBJ2-7; either TRBD1 or TRBD2 may supply D (5 bases each). The CDR3 is 16 residues long. The V end lost 5 bases, the J end lost 2 bases, and 19 bases lay between the germline ends. The V gene's germline CDR1 is MDHEN and CDR2 SYDVKM. The DNA for the CDR3 is TGTGCCAGCAGTCAGACCGGGGCAGGCCGTCCCTACGAGCAGTACTTC. This sequence encodes CASSQTGAGRPYEQYF.

The chain joins TRBV7-9 to TRBJ1-2; a weak D match, TRBD1 (5 bases). Germline CDR1 reads SEHNR; CDR2 reads FQNEAQ (reference sequence). This CDR3 has 15 residues. Trimming removed 5 bases at V and 0 bases at J, with 13 bases between. The CDR3 region is CASSPPQGPNYGYTF. DNA for the CDR3: TGTGCCAGCAGCCCCCCGCAGGGCCCTAACTATGGCTACACCTTC.

The V call is TRBV19, the J call TRBJ1-1; 7 nucleotides align to TRBD1. The germline CDR1 and CDR2 sequences are LNHDA and SQIVND (reference sequence). The CDR3 is 12 amino acids. The V segment lost 5 bases and the J segment 11 bases; nucleotides outside the gene matches: 8. The CDR3 region is CASSAQGLKAFF. As DNA, the CDR3 is TGTGCCAGTAGTGCACAGGGGCTTAAGGCTTTCTTT. The entire variable domain, with the rest obtained from reference TRBV19 and TRBJ1-1, is as follows: DGGITQSPKYLFRKEGQNVTLSCEQNLNHDAMYWYRQDPGQGLRLIYYSQIVNDFQKGDIAEGYSVSREKKESFPLTVTSAQKNPTAFYLCASSAQGLKAFFGQGTRLTVV.

The CDR3 DNA reads as TGTGCCTGGAGTGCGGACGGGATGAGGAATGAGCAGTTCTTC. Amino acid sequence: CAWSADGMRNEQFF. This sequence joins TRBV30 and TRBJ2-1; tentatively, D is TRBD2 (5 bases). V lost 1 base and J 7 bases, leaving 14 bases between the germline ends. The germline V gene encodes CDR1 GTSNPN and CDR2 SVGIG (reference sequence). The CDR3 consists of 14 residues.

The V and J genes are TRBV4-3 and TRBJ2-1, with a weak D call TRBD2 (6 bases). The CDR3 spans 18 residues. V dropped 3 bases and J dropped 0 bases, with 18 bases sitting between them. The V gene's germline CDR1 is LGHNA and CDR2 YSLEER. In nucleotides, the CDR3 is TGCGCCAGCAGCCAGGCGGTTCGGGGACTGAGCTCCTACAATGAGCAGTTCTTC. Residues: CASSQAVRGLSSYNEQFF.